The clone carrying this TCR beta chain has only a few counts. Its antigen is not identified. This record comes from a study of human T cells and chemical hapten exposure. Study summary: Patients were mainly female, each with alopecia areata, totalis or universalis.

The time point: patch test 1, 2 weeks after DPC sensitization. Treatment in this sample: therapeutic diphenylcyclopropenone sensitization with weekly scalp DPC. Study-level results: TCRs exceeding 1 in 1000 frequency stayed unchanged with DPC sensitization.

Separate cDNA molecules received unique molecular identifiers, which the library attached to them. TCRdb re-analysed the RACE reads in MiXCR, keeping a single row per CDR3 protein. Of around 120,000 distinct CDR3 sequences listed, roughly 13% are singletons. This specimen consisted of whole blood, obtained in connection with sensitization to the hapten diphenylcyclopropenone (DPC). The sequence derives from a young man with alopecia areata. Some clones in this sample may be carry-over from other donors' samples.

The CDR3 spells CASSQALAGAPSTDTQYF. The CDR3 coding sequence is TGCGCCAGCAGCCAAGCCCTAGCGGGGGCCCCTAGCACAGATACGCAGTATTTT. The chain carries TRBV4-1 and TRBJ2-3; TRBD2 aligns across 10 bases. The V gene's germline CDR1 is MGHRA and CDR2 YSYEKL. This CDR3 spans 18 amino acids. Germline trimming cut 1 base from V and 0 bases from J; bases unmatched to any gene: 7.